These T cell receptor beta chains were read from a single sample in a study of blood T cell repertoires in COVID-19. Clones were sequenced by immunoSEQ multiplex PCR, and TCRdb holds only the in-frame ones, with some missing. The sample carries more than 100,000 clones, 70% to 90% recorded once. The source material was peripheral blood. The receptors here all came from a woman between 55 and 75 years old with acute or convalescent COVID-19. Each CDR3 is given with its conserved first and last residue. A D gene is named only where the DNA matches it firmly. The listing skips clone size in some rows; elsewhere it reads once, few, many or a size class.

>-|TRBJ1-2|TRBV2|16|TRBD1
TGTGCCAGCCCGGGAGGGACAGGGACAAATTCCTATGGCTACACCTTC
CASPGGTGTNSYGYTF
>-|TRBJ2-2|TRBV6-5|14|-
TGTGCCAGCAGCCGTGGGGGGAGAACCGGGGAGCTGTTTTTT
CASSRGGRTGELFF
>few|TRBJ1-5|TRBV10-3|17|TRBD1
TGTGCCATCAGTGAGTCGATCGGGACAGCCGCGAATCAGCCCCAGCATTTT
CAISESIGTAANQPQHF
>few|TRBJ1-4|TRBV12-3/TRBV12-4|12|-
TGTGCCTCCCGGCGGGCCTTTGAAAAACTGTTTTTT
CASRRAFEKLFF
>once|TRBJ2-3|TRBV29-1|17|TRBD2
TGCAGCGTTGAAAGGGGGACTAGCGGGGCTAGCACAGATACGCAGTATTTT
CSVERGTSGASTDTQYF
>-|TRBJ1-1|TRBV19|13|-
TGTGCCAGTAGTATGGGCCGGAACACTGAAGCTTTCTTT
CASSMGRNTEAFF
>-|TRBJ1-5|TRBV3-1/TRBV3-2|13|-
TGTGCCAGCAGCCGACAGGGCAATCAGCCCCAGCATTTT
CASSRQGNQPQHF
>-|TRBJ1-3|TRBV5-1|15|-
TGCGCCAGCAGTCAAGGGGCAACCTCTGGAAACACCATATATTTT
CASSQGATSGNTIYF
>-|TRBJ1-5|TRBV11-2|13|-
TGTGCCAGCAGCTTAGCAGGATCACAGCCCCAGCATTTT
CASSLAGSQPQHF
>-|TRBJ1-1|TRBV27|16|-
TGTGCCAGCTTAACTACTTACCTGACAGAGAACACTGAAGCTTTCTTT
CASLTTYLTENTEAFF
>once|TRBJ2-7|TRBV9|15|TRBD2
TGTGCCAGCAGCGTAGTGGCTAGCGGGATTAACGAGCAGTACTTC
CASSVVASGINEQYF
>-|TRBJ1-1|TRBV25-1|14|-
TGTGCCAGCAGTGGGGTTGGGCCAAACACTGAAGCTTTCTTT
CASSGVGPNTEAFF
>-|TRBJ2-6|TRBV19|17|TRBD2
TGTGCCAGTAGTATGCTAGCGGGCTTCTCTGGGGCCAACGTCCTGACTTTC
CASSMLAGFSGANVLTF
>-|TRBJ2-3|TRBV19|15|TRBD2
TGTGCCAGTAACGAGCGGGGGGGGCACACAGATACGCAGTATTTT
CASNERGGHTDTQYF
>-|TRBJ2-6|TRBV19|16|-
TGTGCCAGTAGTATAAAGGGGAGGTCTGGGGCCAACGTCCTGACTTTC
CASSIKGRSGANVLTF
>-|TRBJ1-2|TRBV19|12|TRBD1
TGTGCCAGTACTCGACAGGGGTCTTTCTACACCTTC
CASTRQGSFYTF
>-|TRBJ1-2|TRBV12-3/TRBV12-4|12|-
TGTGCCAGCAGTTTACAGGGCTATGGCTACACCTTC
CASSLQGYGYTF